This T cell receptor (beta chain) stems from a study of blood T cell repertoires in COVID-19 (dated by TCRdb to between 2020 and 2021). General notes on the study: Collaborator samples came from the United States, Italy and Spain and covered acute and convalescent phases of COVID-19. Where HLA class I and class II types were available, the types were taken from metadata supplied by the sample provider, not from assay-based typing. The prospective study material was composed of cDNA or gDNA derived from T cells, B-cell-depleted T cells, or PBMCs. Deeply sampled blood TCRbeta repertoires from subjects exposed to, actively infected with, or recovered from COVID-19 were included in the dataset. Samples came from the ongoing ImmuneRACE study (first 160 participants) plus 1,254 subjects from 6 global collaborators. Sample metadata almost always included a de-identified subject ID, COVID-19 status, age in years and sex. The repertoires were released in a freely available public database intended as a resource for research on the immune response to SARS-CoV-2.

V is pared back by 4 bases and J by 7 bases, with 17 bases lying between the germline termini. CDR1 is given as SGHTA and CDR2 as FQGNSA, both from the germline V gene. The CDR3 holds 15 amino acids from the cysteine to the phenylalanine. The entry retains the CDR3 DNA only, 45 bases that are in frame from base 1. Whole blood was collected in K2EDTA tubes by collaborating institutions according to the institutions' own protocols. For TCRbeta analysis, collaborators shipped samples in one of three forms: frozen whole blood, isolated PBMCs, or DNA extracted from either of those sample types. Note on this clone: Which antigen it targets is not known. The sample holds no much larger clone one base away, and base qualities are not on file.

TCRbeta CDR3 regions were amplified from genomic DNA by means of the immunoSEQ Assay, a bias-controlled multiplex PCR. On the study's bioinformatics: The number of nucleated cells in each sample was estimated from the amplification of reference gene primers within the assay. To quantify the absolute abundance of each unique TCRbeta CDR3 rearrangement, sequence reads were collapsed and filtered. For each sample, productive Simpson clonality was calculated by taking the square root of Simpson's diversity index across productive rearrangements. The table comes from immuneACCESS by way of TCRdb, which keeps in-frame sequences with V and J called. Part of the clones is missing from these tables; in studies checked, under half for an unresolved V gene and the rest for unknown reasons. Clone size and V and J calls were adopted from that table, with D and trimming inferred from the DNA. Recorded for this sample are tens of thousands of clones; 85% to 90% of them occurred a single time. The biggest ten clones account for about 20% of the sample.

Results the study describes overall, beyond this receptor: How much clinical and demographic metadata was included differed by source and by participant, and the metadata was provided uncurated.

Sequences were obtained from peripheral blood. The chain is assembled from TRBV7-2 and TRBJ1-5, and possibly TRBD1, on 5 matching bases. This receptor was identified in a woman at least 80 years old in a cohort sampled during active or convalescent COVID-19. The CDR3 protein is CASSSQGGTRQPQHF. The bases are TGTGCCAGCAGCTCGCAGGGAGGCACCCGACAGCCCCAGCATTTT.